This T cell receptor beta chain was identified in a study of OX40 agonist ivuxolimab in advanced cancers. Study-level background: The patients received agonistic anti-OX40 (CD134) antibody ivuxolimab. Patients were dosed intravenously with ivuxolimab at 0.01 to 10 mg/kg every 2 weeks. Three dose-escalation patients had partial responses: one with hepatocellular carcinoma and two with cutaneous melanoma.

Study-level points and caveats: The mean number of expanded clones was higher in CD8+ T cells than in CD4+.

Concerning this clone itself: Its antigen is currently unknown.

V was cut by 1 base and J by 3 bases, with 18 bases left in between. The length of the CDR3 is 18 residues. The germline V gene encodes CDR1 SGHAT and CDR2 FQNNGV. Assay used: immunoSEQ multiplex PCR; TCRdb lists only in-frame clones, some missing. This table has fewer than 85,000 clones, more than 85% appearing once. This specimen was CD4+ or CD8+ T cells sorted from blood, taken in a trial of the OX40 agonist ivuxolimab. V gene TRBV11-2 combines with J gene TRBJ2-2, with D hard to call. This clonotype was sampled from an adult with an advanced solid tumor such as melanoma, head and neck, liver or kidney cancer. In DNA, the CDR3 is TGTGCCAGCAGCTTAGGGGCGACCCGGGCCGGAGACACCGGGGAGCTGTTTTTT. Translation: CASSLGATRAGDTGELFF.